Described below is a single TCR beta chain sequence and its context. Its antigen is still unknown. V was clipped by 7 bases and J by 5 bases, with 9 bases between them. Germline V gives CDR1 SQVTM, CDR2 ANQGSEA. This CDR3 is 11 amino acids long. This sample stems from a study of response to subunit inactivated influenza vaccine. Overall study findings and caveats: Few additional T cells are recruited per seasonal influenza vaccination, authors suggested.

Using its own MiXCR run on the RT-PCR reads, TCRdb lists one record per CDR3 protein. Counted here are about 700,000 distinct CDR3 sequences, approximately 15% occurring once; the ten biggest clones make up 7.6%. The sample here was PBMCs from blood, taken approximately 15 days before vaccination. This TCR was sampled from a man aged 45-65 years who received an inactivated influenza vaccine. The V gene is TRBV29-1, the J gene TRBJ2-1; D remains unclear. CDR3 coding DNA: TGCAGCGCCCTTGGGAACAATGAGCAGTTCTTC. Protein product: CSALGNNEQFF.